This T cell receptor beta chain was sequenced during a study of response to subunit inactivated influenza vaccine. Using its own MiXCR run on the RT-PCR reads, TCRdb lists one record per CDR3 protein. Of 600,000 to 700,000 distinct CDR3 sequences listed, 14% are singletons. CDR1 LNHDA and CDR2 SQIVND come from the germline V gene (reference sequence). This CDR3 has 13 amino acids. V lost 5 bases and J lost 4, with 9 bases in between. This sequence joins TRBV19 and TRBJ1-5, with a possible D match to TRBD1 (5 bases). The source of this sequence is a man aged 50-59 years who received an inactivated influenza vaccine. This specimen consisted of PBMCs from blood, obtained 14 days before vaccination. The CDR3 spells CASSHRTNQPQHF. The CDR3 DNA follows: TGTGCCAGTAGTCACAGGACAAATCAGCCCCAGCATTTT.